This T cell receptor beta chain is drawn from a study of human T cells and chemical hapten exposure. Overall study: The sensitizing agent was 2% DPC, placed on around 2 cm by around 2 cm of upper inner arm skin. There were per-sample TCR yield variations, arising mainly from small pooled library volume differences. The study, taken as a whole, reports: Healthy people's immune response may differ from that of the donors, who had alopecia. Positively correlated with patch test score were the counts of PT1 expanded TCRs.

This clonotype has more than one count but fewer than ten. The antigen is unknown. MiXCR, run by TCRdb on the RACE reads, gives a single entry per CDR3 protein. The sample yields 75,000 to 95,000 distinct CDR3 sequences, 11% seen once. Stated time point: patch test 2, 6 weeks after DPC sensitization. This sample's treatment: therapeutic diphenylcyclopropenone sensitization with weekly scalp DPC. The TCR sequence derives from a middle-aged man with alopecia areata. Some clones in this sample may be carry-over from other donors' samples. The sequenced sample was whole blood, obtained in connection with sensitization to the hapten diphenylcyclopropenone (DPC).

The CDR3 DNA follows: TGTGCCAGCAGCTCGACAGGGAAATACGAGCAGTACTTC. Its translation is CASSSTGKYEQYF. The chain is built from TRBV13 and TRBJ2-7, with TRBD1 matching over 7 bases. This CDR3 comprises 13 residues. Germline V gives CDR1 PRHDT, CDR2 FYEKMQ (reference sequence). V shed 4 bases and J 4 bases; nucleotides not matched to a gene: 4.